The subject of this entry is one TCR beta chain. Its specificity is not known. Amplification of TCR beta used genomic DNA extracted from peripheral blood. V lost 6 bases, J lost 5 bases, and 17 bases lay in between. The V gene's germline CDR1 is SGHRS and CDR2 YFSETQ. CDR3 size: 14 residues. Multiplex touch-down PCR with TRB-A/B primers amplified rearranged V-D-J TRB sequences. MiXCR, applied by TCRdb to the multiplex PCR reads, yields one record per CDR3 protein. Of some 2,000 distinct CDR3 sequences listed, about 25% are singletons. This record belongs to a study of T cell repertoires in aging, cancer and after chemotherapy. Study in general: Donors were grouped into six age bands spanning 30 or younger through 70 or older. Over several months to years, re-sampled healthy donor repertoires clearly shared clones.

Study outcomes and limitations: In each cancer cohort, median generation probability increased across chemotherapy, suggesting thymic output rebounded. Untreated cancer patients had significantly lower blood TCR diversity than age-matched healthy donors.

The sample comprised blood. The chain recombines TRBV5-1 with TRBJ1-1; D is perhaps TRBD1 (6 bases). The receptor was isolated from a human donor in good health. The CDR3 sequence is CASKTGTSRTEAFF. CDR3 in DNA: TGCGCCAGCAAAACCGGGACATCTAGAACTGAAGCTTTCTTT.